The source of this T cell receptor (beta chain) is a study of blood T cell repertoires in COVID-19. Study details: Nucleic acid was either cDNA or gDNA, and it came from T cells, B-cell-depleted T cells, or PBMCs.

The CDR3 is 15 residues long. Trimming removed 6 bases from V and 8 bases from J; junction bases left unmatched: 10. The V gene's germline CDR1 is LNHDA and CDR2 SQIVND (reference sequence). In the authors' workflow: Reference gene primer amplification in the assay estimated nucleated cell counts. The method was immunoSEQ multiplex PCR; TCRdb's version includes in-frame clones alone and lacks a portion of them. Clone size and V and J calls were adopted from that table, with D and trimming inferred from the DNA. The data show about 220,000 clones, roughly 89% seen once. Living in 20 to 30 US areas, the participants were between about 18 and 100 years of age. People in the exposed group encountered a COVID-19 case within 2 weeks before entering the study.

Sequencing used PBMCs or T cells enriched from blood (not recorded which). The chain has TRBV19 and TRBJ1-6; the match to TRBD1 covers 7 bases. The receptor was isolated from a man aged 30 to 45 who had been exposed to COVID-19. CDR3 sequence: CASSPRSTGDSPLHF. For the CDR3, the DNA is TGTGCCAGTAGCCCCCGAAGTACAGGGGATTCACCCCTCCACTTT.